This T cell receptor (beta chain) was obtained from a study of radiotherapy plus CTLA-4 blockade in lung cancer. Looking at the study overall: An objective response was seen in under 20% of patients, and disease control in 25% to 40%. Whole-study findings and limits: According to reports, early shifts in blood T cell clones, alongside interferon-beta, forecast response most accurately. After radiotherapy and ipilimumab, tumor-derived clones expanded in peripheral blood.

V was pared by 0 bases and J by 6 bases, with 12 bases between. Germline V lookup: CDR1 LNHDA, CDR2 SQIVND (reference sequence). The CDR3 runs to 15 residues. Clones were read by immunoSEQ multiplex PCR, and TCRdb kept only the in-frame ones, dropping some. The table lists about 110,000 clones, more than 75% of them singletons. Turning to this clone: Antigen specificity is unknown.

Those patients who had chemo-refractory metastatic non-small-cell lung cancer were given focal radiation along with CTLA-4 blockade through ipilimumab. The clonotype comes from a human donor with non-small cell lung cancer that progressed on radiotherapy plus ipilimumab. Some clones in this sample may be carry-over from other donors' samples. The sequenced sample was peripheral blood, obtained from a patient treated with radiotherapy plus ipilimumab. This chain connects TRBV19 to TRBJ1-5; D is unclear. CDR3 nucleotides: TGTGCCAGTAGTATAGATAAGGTATTGGGTCAGCCCCAGCATTTT. It encodes CASSIDKVLGQPQHF.